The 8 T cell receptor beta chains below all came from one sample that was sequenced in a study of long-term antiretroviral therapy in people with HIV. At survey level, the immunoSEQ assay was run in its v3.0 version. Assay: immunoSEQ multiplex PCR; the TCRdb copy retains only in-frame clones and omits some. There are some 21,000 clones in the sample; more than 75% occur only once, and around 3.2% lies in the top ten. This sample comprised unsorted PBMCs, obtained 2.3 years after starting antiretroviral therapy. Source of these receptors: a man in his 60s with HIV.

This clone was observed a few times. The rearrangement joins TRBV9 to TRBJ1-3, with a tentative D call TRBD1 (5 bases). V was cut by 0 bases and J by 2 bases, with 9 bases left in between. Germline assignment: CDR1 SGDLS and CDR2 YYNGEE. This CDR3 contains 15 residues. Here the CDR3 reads CASSVVGAAGNTIYF. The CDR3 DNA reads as TGTGCCAGCAGCGTAGTCGGGGCCGCTGGAAACACCATATATTTT.

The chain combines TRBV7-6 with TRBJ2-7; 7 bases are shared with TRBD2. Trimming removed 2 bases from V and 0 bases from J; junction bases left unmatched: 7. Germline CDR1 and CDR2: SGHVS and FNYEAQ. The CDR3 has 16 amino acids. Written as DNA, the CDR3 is TGTGCCAGCAGCTTAAACTCGGCTAGCGGCTCCTACGAGCAGTACTTC. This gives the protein CASSLNSASGSYEQYF.

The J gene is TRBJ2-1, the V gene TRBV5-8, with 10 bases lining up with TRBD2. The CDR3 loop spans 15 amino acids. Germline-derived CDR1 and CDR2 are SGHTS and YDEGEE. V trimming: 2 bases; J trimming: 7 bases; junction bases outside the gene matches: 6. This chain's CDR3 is CASSFTGLAFNEQFF. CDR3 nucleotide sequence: TGTGCCAGCAGCTTTACGGGACTAGCGTTTAATGAGCAGTTCTTC. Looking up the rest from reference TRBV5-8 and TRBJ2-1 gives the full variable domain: EAGVTQSPTHLIKTRGQQATLRCSPISGHTSVYWYQQALGLGLQFLLWYDEGEERNRGNFPPRFSGRQFPNYSSELNVNALELEDSALYLCASSFTGLAFNEQFFGPGTRLTVL.

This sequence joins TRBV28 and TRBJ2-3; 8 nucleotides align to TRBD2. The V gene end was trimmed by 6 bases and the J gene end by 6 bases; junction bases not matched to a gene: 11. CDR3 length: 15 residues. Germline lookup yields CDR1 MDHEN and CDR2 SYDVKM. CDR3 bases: TGTGCCAGCAGCCGGGGGGGAAGCCGCCCGGATACGCAGTATTTT. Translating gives CASSRGGSRPDTQYF.

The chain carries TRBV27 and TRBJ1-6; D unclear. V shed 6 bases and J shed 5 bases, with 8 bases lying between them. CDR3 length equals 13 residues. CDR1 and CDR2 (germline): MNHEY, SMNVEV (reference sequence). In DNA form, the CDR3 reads TGTGCCAGCAGCAGGAGTAATAATTCACCCCTCCACTTT. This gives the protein CASSRSNNSPLHF.

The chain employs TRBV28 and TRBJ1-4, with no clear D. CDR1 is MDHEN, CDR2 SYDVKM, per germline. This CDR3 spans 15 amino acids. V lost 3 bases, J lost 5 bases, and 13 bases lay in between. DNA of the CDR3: TGTGCCAGCAGTTTCACCGGGTCCACCAATGAAAAACTGTTTTTT. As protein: CASSFTGSTNEKLFF.

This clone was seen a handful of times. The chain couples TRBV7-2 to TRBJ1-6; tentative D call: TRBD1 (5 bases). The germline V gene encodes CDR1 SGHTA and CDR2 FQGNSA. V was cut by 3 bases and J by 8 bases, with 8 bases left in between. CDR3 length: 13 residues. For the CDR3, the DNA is TGTGCCAGCAGCTTCGGGGGGGATTCACCCCTCCACTTT. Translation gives CASSFGGDSPLHF. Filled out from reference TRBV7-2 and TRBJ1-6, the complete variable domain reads GAGVSQSPSNKVTEKGKDVELRCDPISGHTALYWYRQSLGQGLEFLIYFQGNSAPDKSGLPSDRFSAERTGGSVSTLTIQRTQQEDSAVYLCASSFGGDSPLHFGNGTRLTVT.

CDR3 bases: TGTGCCAGCAGCTTAACTAGGGGGCAAGAGACCCAGTACTTC. This translates into CASSLTRGQETQYF. The rearrangement joins TRBV5-4 to TRBJ2-5, with D possibly matching TRBD1 (6 bases). The V end lost 2 bases, the J end lost 2 bases, and 10 bases lay between the germline ends. CDR1 is SGHNT and CDR2 is YYREEE in the germline V gene (reference sequence). The CDR3 covers 14 residues.